This TCR beta chain was identified in a study of identical twins. Notes on the study in general: Reduced insertions were recorded for abundant cord blood beta clonotypes, with no such pattern in memory repertoires.

Unique molecular identifiers were present on cDNA, and template switching added a universal primer site. TCRdb re-called the 5' RACE reads with MiXCR, one entry per CDR3 protein. Here the sample spans approximately 890,000 distinct CDR3 sequences, 10% to 15% being singletons. This clonotype was counted only a few times. Its target is unknown. This sample was also put to use in a study of yellow fever vaccine responses in identical twins. This second study says: It has been reported that, in twins, the vaccine T cell response seemed partly convergent and partly personalized.

The sequencing sample was made of PBMCs. The origin of this receptor is a young woman in good health.

CDR3: CASSSEDRYLYEQYF. The CDR3 bases are TGTGCCAGCAGTTCCGAGGACAGGTACCTCTACGAGCAGTACTTC. The chain couples TRBV27 to TRBJ2-7; 7 nucleotides line up with TRBD1. The CDR3 is made up of 15 amino acids. Losses at the gene ends were 4 bases for V and 3 bases for J; bases not matched to a gene: 9. Germline lookup yields CDR1 MNHEY and CDR2 SMNVEV (reference sequence).